A selection of T cell receptor beta chains follows, all from one sample in a study of blood T cell repertoires in COVID-19. Sequencing used immunoSEQ multiplex PCR; TCRdb keeps in-frame clones, though not all of them. The sample consists of 350,000 to 500,000 clones, about 90% of them appearing once. Sequencing used peripheral blood. The receptors originated from a man younger than 35 with COVID-19, enrolled during active disease. The CDR3 runs from the conserved cysteine through the conserved F or W.

J	V	CDR3
TRBJ2-1	TRBV5-1	CASSLATGANNEQFF
TRBJ1-1	TRBV18	CASSPQESNTEAFF
TRBJ2-1	TRBV11-3	CASSLGGLAGEINNEQFF
TRBJ2-1	TRBV3-1/TRBV3-2	CASSQDSPDRLWNNEQFF
TRBJ2-7	TRBV6-6	CASSYSQRGGYEQYF
TRBJ1-4	TRBV5-4	CASSRGTGWDEKLFF
TRBJ2-5	TRBV6-2/TRBV6-3	CASSGGWETQYF
TRBJ2-3	TRBV12-3/TRBV12-4	CASSPRRADTQYF
TRBJ2-1	TRBV7-8	CASSLAGLAGANEQFF
TRBJ2-7	TRBV11-2	CASSYDRGDEQYF
TRBJ1-2	TRBV30	CAWGHTRQGPFFGPNYGYTF
TRBJ2-3	TRBV10-3	CAISESATSGTPPDTQYF